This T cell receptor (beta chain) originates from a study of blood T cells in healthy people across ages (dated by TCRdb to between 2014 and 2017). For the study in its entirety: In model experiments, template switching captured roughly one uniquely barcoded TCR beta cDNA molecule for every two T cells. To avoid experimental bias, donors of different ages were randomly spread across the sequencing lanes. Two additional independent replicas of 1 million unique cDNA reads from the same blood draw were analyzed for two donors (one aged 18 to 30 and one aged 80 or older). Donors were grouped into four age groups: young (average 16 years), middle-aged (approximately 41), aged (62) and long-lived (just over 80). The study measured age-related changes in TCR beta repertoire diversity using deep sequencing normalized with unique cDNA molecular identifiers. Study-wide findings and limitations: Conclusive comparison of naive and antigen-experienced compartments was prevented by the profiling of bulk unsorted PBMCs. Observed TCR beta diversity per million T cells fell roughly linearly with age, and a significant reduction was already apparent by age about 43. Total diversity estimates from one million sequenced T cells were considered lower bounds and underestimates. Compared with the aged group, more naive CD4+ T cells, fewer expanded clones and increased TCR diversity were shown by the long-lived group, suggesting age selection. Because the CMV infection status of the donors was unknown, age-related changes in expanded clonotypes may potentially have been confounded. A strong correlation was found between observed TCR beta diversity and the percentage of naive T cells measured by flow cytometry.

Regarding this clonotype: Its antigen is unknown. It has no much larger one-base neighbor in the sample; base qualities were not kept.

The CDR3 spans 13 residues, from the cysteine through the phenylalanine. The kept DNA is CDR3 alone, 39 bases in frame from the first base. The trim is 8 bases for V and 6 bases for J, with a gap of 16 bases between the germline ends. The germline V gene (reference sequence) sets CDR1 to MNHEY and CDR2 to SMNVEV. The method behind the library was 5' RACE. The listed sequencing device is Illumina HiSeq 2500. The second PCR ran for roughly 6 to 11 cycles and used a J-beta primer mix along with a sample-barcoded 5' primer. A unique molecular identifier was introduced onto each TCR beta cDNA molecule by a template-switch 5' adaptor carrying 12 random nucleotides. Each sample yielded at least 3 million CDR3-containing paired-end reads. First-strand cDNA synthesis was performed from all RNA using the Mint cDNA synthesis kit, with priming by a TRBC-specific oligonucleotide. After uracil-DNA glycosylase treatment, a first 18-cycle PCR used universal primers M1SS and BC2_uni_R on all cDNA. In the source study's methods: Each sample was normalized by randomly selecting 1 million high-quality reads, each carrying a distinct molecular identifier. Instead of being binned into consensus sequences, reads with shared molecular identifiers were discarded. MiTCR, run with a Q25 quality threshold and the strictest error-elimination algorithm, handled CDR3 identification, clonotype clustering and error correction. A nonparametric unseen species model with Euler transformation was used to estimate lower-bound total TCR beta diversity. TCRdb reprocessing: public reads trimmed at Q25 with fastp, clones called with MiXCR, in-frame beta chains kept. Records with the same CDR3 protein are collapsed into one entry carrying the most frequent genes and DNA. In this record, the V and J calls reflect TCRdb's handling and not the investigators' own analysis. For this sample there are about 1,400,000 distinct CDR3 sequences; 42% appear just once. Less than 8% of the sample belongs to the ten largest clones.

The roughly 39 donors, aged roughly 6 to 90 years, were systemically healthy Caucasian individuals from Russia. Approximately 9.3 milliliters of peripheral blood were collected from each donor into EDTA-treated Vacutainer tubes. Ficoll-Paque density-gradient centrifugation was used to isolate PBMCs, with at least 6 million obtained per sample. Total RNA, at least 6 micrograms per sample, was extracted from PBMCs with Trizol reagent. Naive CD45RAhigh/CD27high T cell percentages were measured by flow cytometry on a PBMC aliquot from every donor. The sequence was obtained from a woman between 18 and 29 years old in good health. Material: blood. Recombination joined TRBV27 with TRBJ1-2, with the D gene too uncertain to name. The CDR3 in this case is CASSKRSSDGYTF. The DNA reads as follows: TGTGCCAGCTCGAAGAGGAGTTCGGATGGCTACACCTTC.